This T cell receptor (beta chain) was found in a study of control samples from healthy donors and cancer patients. This clone turned up a few times. Sequencing used immunoSEQ multiplex PCR; TCRdb keeps in-frame clones, though not all of them. The sample has approximately 160,000 clones, about nine tenths seen once; the top ten hold just over 2%. The receptor was isolated from a woman between 40 and 50 years old in good health. Sample: blood.

Written as DNA, the CDR3 is TGTGCCAGCAGCCCGGGACAGAGCTATGGCTACACCTTC. It translates to CASSPGQSYGYTF. The genes are TRBV13 and TRBJ1-2, with TRBD1 identical over 7 bases. The CDR3 is made up of 13 amino acids. V was pared by 5 bases and J by 4 bases, with 4 bases of the junction left unmatched. Germline V gene sequence: CDR1 PRHDT, CDR2 FYEKMQ (reference sequence).